The 13 T cell receptor beta chains listed next were all sequenced from one sample in a study of T cell responses to AZD1222 COVID-19 vaccine (dated by TCRdb to about 2021). The intended sense of this specimen's time point label: about 28 days (+/-7) after the second vaccine dose. Library preparation used the immunoSEQ multiplex PCR assay. This is the immuneACCESS table as TCRdb keeps it, with only in-frame sequences that have V and J called. A part of the clones is gone; compared with another copy, unresolved V genes explain less than half, and the rest is unexplained. In all, the sample holds roughly 80,000 clones, and approximately 90% of those were seen once. The ten largest account for about 8% of the sample. The material sequenced was peripheral blood, taken 28 days after the second AZD1222 dose. These receptors all stem from an adult who received the AZD1222 COVID-19 vaccine.

The rearrangement links TRBV9 to TRBJ1-3; possible D gene TRBD1, 5 bases. The CDR3 sequence is 15 residues long. Germline CDR1 SGDLS, CDR2 YYNGEE. V shed 4 bases and J shed 0 bases, with 11 bases lying between them. CDR3 protein: CASSPTTDSGNTIYF. The CDR3 coding sequence is TGTGCCAGCAGCCCCACGACAGACTCTGGAAACACCATATATTTT.

This sequence joins TRBV6-5 and TRBJ1-5, with 7 bases matching TRBD1. Germline V gene lookup returns CDR1 MNHEY and CDR2 SVGAGI. CDR3 size: 15 residues. V lost 6 bases, J lost 0 bases, and 5 bases stayed unmatched. CDR3 nucleotide sequence: TGTGCCAGCAGCAAGGGACAGTATAGCAATCAGCCCCAGCATTTT. Protein sequence: CASSKGQYSNQPQHF.

The chain is built from TRBV2 and TRBJ2-1; D call uncertain. Deletions cut 6 bases from V and 7 bases from J, with 10 bases between. This CDR3 is built from 12 residues. The germline V gene encodes CDR1 SNHLY and CDR2 FYNNEI. The CDR3 here is CASSEYQNEQFF. CDR3 in DNA: TGTGCCAGCAGCGAATACCAGAATGAGCAGTTCTTC. Looking up the rest from reference TRBV2 and TRBJ2-1 gives the full variable domain: EPEVTQTPSHQVTQMGQEVILRCVPISNHLYFYWYRQILGQKVEFLVSFYNNEISEKSEIFDDQFSVERPDGSNFTLKIRSTKLEDSAMYFCASSEYQNEQFFGPGTRLTVL.

This clone came up once. The chain combines TRBV28 with TRBJ1-6, with D uncertain. The CDR3 loop spans 12 amino acids. Trimming removed 6 bases from V and 9 bases from J, with 9 bases in between. Germline V gene data show CDR1 as MDHEN and CDR2 as SYDVKM. Written as DNA, the CDR3 is TGTGCCAGCAGCCCCGGGGTTTCACCCCTCCACTTT. Translated: CASSPGVSPLHF.

The rearrangement joins TRBV12-3 or TRBV12-4 to TRBJ1-5, with D tentatively TRBD1 (5 bases). The CDR3 runs 13 residues. V was cut by 5 bases and J by 4 bases, with 9 bases left in between. CDR3 amino acids: CASSRQRNQPQHF. Written as DNA, the CDR3 is TGTGCCAGCAGTAGACAGAGGAATCAGCCCCAGCATTTT.

V is TRBV19 and J is TRBJ1-5; tentatively, D is TRBD1 (6 bases). CDR1 is LNHDA, CDR2 SQIVND, per germline (reference sequence). Trimming stripped 7 bases from V and 2 bases from J, with 18 bases between. The CDR3 loop spans 16 amino acids. Written as DNA, the CDR3 is TGTGCCAGTAAAATACAGGGAGGGCATGGCAATCAGCCCCAGCATTTT. Its protein product is CASKIQGGHGNQPQHF.

The chain combines TRBV7-2 with TRBJ2-7; no reliable D call. Germline values: CDR1 SGHTA, CDR2 FQGNSA. The CDR3 extends over 14 amino acids. Trimming removed 1 base from V and 3 bases from J, with 10 bases in between. In DNA, the CDR3 is TGTGCCAGCAGCTTAGGTAGTAGCTTCTACGAGCAGTACTTC. It translates to CASSLGSSFYEQYF. The variable domain in full, completed from reference TRBV7-2 and TRBJ2-7, reads GAGVSQSPSNKVTEKGKDVELRCDPISGHTALYWYRQSLGQGLEFLIYFQGNSAPDKSGLPSDRFSAERTGGSVSTLTIQRTQQEDSAVYLCASSLGSSFYEQYFGPGTRLTVT.

V and J are TRBV30 and TRBJ2-1; 14 bases align to TRBD2. This CDR3 comprises 15 residues. The junction had 2 bases not matched to a gene; V was cut back by 3 bases and J by 4 bases. Germline V CDR1 and CDR2: GTSNPN, SVGIG (reference sequence). Written as DNA, the CDR3 is TGTGCCTGGAGGGGGACTAGCGGGAGTTACAATGAGCAGTTCTTC. Amino acid sequence: CAWRGTSGSYNEQFF.

This clone was seen once. V usage is TRBV29-1 and J usage is TRBJ2-7, with 11 bases aligning to TRBD1. The CDR3 totals 13 residues. Trimming took 6 bases from V and 3 from J; bases not matched to a gene: 4. Germline-derived CDR1 and CDR2 are SQVTM and ANQGSEA. The CDR3 DNA reads as TGCAGCGTCCCCGGGACAGGGGGCTACGAGCAGTACTTC. Amino acid sequence: CSVPGTGGYEQYF.

In its sample, this clone was seen a few times. This chain joins TRBV7-3 and TRBJ2-3; either TRBD1 or TRBD2 may fit D (7 bases each). V was shortened by 2 bases and J by 4 bases, with 16 bases between the two germline ends. The CDR3 is 16 amino acids. CDR1 and CDR2 (germline): SGHTA, FQGTGA. The CDR3 DNA follows: TGTGCCAGCAGCTTAGGAGCGGGACAGCTCCCAGATACGCAGTATTTT. This sequence encodes CASSLGAGQLPDTQYF.

The V and J genes are TRBV27 and TRBJ2-2, with TRBD2 identical over 9 bases. The CDR3 is 18 amino acids. Looked up from germline, CDR1 is MNHEY and CDR2 is SMNVEV (reference sequence). The V and J ends lost 4 bases and 4 bases, in that order; junction bases with no gene match: 13. CDR3 bases: TGTGCCAGCAGTTCCCCGCTGATGGTAGCGGGAGCCACCGGGGAGCTGTTTTTT. Protein: CASSSPLMVAGATGELFF.

The genes are TRBV3-1 (or the pseudogene TRBV3-2) and TRBJ1-1, with no clear D. The CDR3 consists of 12 residues. Germline values: CDR1 LGHDT, CDR2 YNNKEL (reference sequence). With 5 bases removed from V and 11 bases from J, the gap between germline ends came to 15 bases. The CDR3 protein is CASSAASNRAFF. The CDR3 nucleotides read TGTGCCAGCAGCGCTGCGTCGAACCGGGCTTTCTTT.

The chain links TRBV19 to TRBJ1-1; maybe TRBD1 (6 bases). Deletions cut 7 bases from V and 6 bases from J, with 21 bases between. Per germline, CDR1 LNHDA and CDR2 SQIVND (reference sequence). The CDR3 spans 15 residues. CDR3 nucleotide sequence: TGTGCCAGTATGAGGGATTCCGGGACATCCGCTGAAGCTTTCTTT. Residues: CASMRDSGTSAEAFF.